This entry is about one TCR beta chain. The antigen remains unidentified. A sort by CD45RO/CCR7/CD25/CD127/CD95/CD27 yielded CD4+ naive, central memory, regulatory and stem cell-like memory cells. This sample stems from a study of beta chain features in type 1 diabetes. Whole-study results and caveats: Here, the possible influence of HLA type (on TCRB rearrangement) remained unresolved. A pattern of fewer insertions and more deletions at VDJ junctions was seen in type 1 diabetes patients.

cDNA synthesis used the whole RNA isolate, giving expressed TCRB sequences. Repertoires were generated with immunoSEQ multiplex PCR, while TCRdb's copy carries only in-frame clones and drops some. The profile shows just over 600,000 clones, roughly a sixth of them singletons. The CDR3 has 17 residues. Unmatched junction bases numbered 5, after V lost 3 bases and J lost 3 bases. Germline CDR1 and CDR2: LNHDA and SQIVND (reference sequence). Sequencing was carried out using naive CD4+ T cells from blood. This TCR was sampled from a man aged 18 to 29 in good health. The rearrangement links TRBV19 to TRBJ2-1; 13 positions agree with TRBD2. The CDR3 is CASSIWGLAGNYNEQFF. CDR3 sequence (DNA): TGTGCCAGTAGTATCTGGGGACTAGCGGGAAACTACAATGAGCAGTTCTTC.